This TCR beta chain came from a study of cytomegalovirus exposure and HLA in healthy donors. For the study at large: The roughly 100 million unique TCR beta sequences, from roughly 180 million T cells, were found by an earlier analysis.

It was with 60 Vbeta and 13 Jbeta primers that the PCR ran. TCRdb's copy holds only in-frame clones and misses some; the assay was immunoSEQ multiplex PCR. The table includes about 140,000 clones, around 82% detected once. The length of the CDR3 is 11 residues. The V gene's germline CDR1 is MGHRA and CDR2 YSYEKL. Regarding this clone: One junction end does not reproduce the germline sequence, and a read error may be involved.

The V gene is TRBV4-1, the J gene TRBJ1-4; no firm D call. The receptor was derived from a man between 35 and 55 years old in good health and CMV-seropositive. The sample was PBMCs. CDR3 sequence reads: CASSQGQGQSF. The CDR3, as DNA: TGCGCCAGCAGCCAAGGACAAGGCCAGTCTTTT.